What follows are 3 T cell receptor beta chains derived from one specimen sequenced in a study of blood T cell repertoires in COVID-19. Here immunoSEQ multiplex PCR was the method, and the copy in TCRdb shows in-frame clones only, minus some. In the table there are roughly 330,000 clones, about 85% of which are singletons. Sequenced sample: PBMCs or T cells enriched from blood (not recorded which). Every receptor here comes from a woman aged 30 to 39 who had recovered from COVID-19.

The rearrangement uses TRBV5-1 and TRBJ2-7; D is unclear. Germline V gene sequence: CDR1 SGHRS, CDR2 YFSETQ. The CDR3 length is 13 residues. Trimming took 2 bases from V and 1 from J, leaving 7 bases between them. The CDR3 here is CASSFHESYEQYF. CDR3 nucleotide sequence: TGCGCCAGCAGCTTCCATGAGTCCTACGAGCAGTACTTC.

The J gene is TRBJ1-1, the V gene TRBV27; possible D gene TRBD1, 5 bases. V gave up 6 bases and J gave up 5 bases, with 13 bases separating them. The CDR3 has 13 amino acids. Germline values: CDR1 MNHEY, CDR2 SMNVEV (reference sequence). DNA for the CDR3: TGTGCCAGCAGCCCAGGGTCGAAGACTGAAGCTTTCTTT. Amino acid sequence: CASSPGSKTEAFF.

This chain connects TRBV19 to TRBJ1-2; D is undetermined. Between the trimmed V and J ends, which lost 3 bases and 4 bases, there was a span of 15 bases. The CDR3 extends over 15 amino acids. The V gene's germline CDR1 is LNHDA and CDR2 SQIVND (reference sequence). Here the CDR3 DNA reads TGTGCCAGTAGTATTTTTAACACCTCGCCCTATGGCTACACCTTC. Protein: CASSIFNTSPYGYTF.